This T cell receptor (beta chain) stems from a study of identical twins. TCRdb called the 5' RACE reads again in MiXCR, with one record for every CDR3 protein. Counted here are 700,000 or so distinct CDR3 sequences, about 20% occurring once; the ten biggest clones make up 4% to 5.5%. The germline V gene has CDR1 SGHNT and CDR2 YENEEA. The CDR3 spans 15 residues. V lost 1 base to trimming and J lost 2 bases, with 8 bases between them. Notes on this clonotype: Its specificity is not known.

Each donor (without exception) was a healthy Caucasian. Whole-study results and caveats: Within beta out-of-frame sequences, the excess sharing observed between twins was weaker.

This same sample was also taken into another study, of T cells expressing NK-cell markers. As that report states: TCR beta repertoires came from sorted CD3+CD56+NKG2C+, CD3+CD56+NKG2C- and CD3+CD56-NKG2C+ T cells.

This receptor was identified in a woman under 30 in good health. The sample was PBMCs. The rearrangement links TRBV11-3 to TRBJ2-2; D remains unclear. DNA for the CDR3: TGTGCCAGCAGCTTAGGAATGGTTAACACCGGGGAGCTGTTTTTT. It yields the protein CASSLGMVNTGELFF.